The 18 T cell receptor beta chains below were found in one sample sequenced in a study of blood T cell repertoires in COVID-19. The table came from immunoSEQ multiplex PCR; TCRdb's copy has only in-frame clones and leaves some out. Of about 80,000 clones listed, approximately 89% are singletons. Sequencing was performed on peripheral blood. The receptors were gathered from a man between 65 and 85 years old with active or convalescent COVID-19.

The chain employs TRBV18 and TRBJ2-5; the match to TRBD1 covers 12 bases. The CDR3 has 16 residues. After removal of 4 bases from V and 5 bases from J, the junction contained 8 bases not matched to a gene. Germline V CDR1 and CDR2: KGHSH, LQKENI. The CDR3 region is CASSRSGTGGRETQYF. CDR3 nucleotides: TGTGCCAGCTCACGTTCCGGGACAGGGGGCAGGGAGACCCAGTACTTC.

CDR3 bases: TGCGCCAGCAGCTTGGATGTGGGCAGCTCCTACAATGAGCAGTTCTTC. This gives the protein CASSLDVGSSYNEQFF. The J gene is TRBJ2-1, the V gene TRBV5-1; no definite D call. With 0 bases removed from V and 0 bases from J, the gap between germline ends came to 10 bases. The germline CDR1 and CDR2 sequences are SGHRS and YFSETQ. The CDR3 length is 16 residues.

For the CDR3, the DNA is TGTGCCATCAGTGGGTTGACAGGGAGCGGTGGCTACACCTTC. Protein sequence: CAISGLTGSGGYTF. The chain is built from TRBV10-3 and TRBJ1-2; 7 bases align to TRBD1. CDR1 is ENHRY and CDR2 is SYGVKD in the germline V gene. The CDR3 has 14 amino acids. J lost 7 bases, V lost 4 bases, and 9 bases had no gene match.

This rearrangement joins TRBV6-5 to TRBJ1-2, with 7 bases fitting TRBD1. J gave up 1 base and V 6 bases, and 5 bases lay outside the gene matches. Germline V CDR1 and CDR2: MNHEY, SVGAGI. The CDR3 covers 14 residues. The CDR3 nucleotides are TGTGCCAGCAGGTTGACAGGGAATAACTATGGCTACACCTTC. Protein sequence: CASRLTGNNYGYTF.

CDR3 DNA: TGTGCCAGCAGCTTAGGGGAGGGGGGCAATCAGCCCCAGCATTTT. It specifies CASSLGEGGNQPQHF. The chain uses TRBV7-9 and TRBJ1-5; the D gene is possibly TRBD1 (6 bases). This CDR3 spans 15 amino acids. Germline CDR1 reads SEHNR; CDR2 reads FQNEAQ (reference sequence). V was clipped by 1 base and J by 2 bases, with 9 bases between them.

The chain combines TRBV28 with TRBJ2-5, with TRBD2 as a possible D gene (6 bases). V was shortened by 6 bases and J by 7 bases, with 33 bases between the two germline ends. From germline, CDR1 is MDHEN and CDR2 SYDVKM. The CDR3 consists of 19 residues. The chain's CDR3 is CASRTLGGAWTAHAWTQYF. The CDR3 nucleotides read TGTGCCAGCAGGACTCTCGGGGGTGCGTGGACTGCCCACGCATGGACCCAGTACTTC. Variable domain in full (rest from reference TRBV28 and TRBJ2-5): DVKVTQSSRYLVKRTGEKVFLECVQDMDHENMFWYRQDPGLGLRLIYFSYDVKMKEKGDIPEGYSVSREKKERFSLILESASTNQTSMYLCASRTLGGAWTAHAWTQYFGPGTRLLVL.

The chain's CDR3 is CASRPGLGPDTEAFF. DNA for the CDR3: TGTGCCAGTAGACCGGGTCTGGGGCCGGACACTGAAGCTTTCTTT. The chain has TRBV19 and TRBJ1-1; D possibly corresponds to TRBD1 (5 bases). The CDR3 runs to 15 residues. CDR1 is LNHDA, CDR2 SQIVND, per germline (reference sequence). Trimming pared 6 bases from V and 3 bases from J, leaving 17 bases between.

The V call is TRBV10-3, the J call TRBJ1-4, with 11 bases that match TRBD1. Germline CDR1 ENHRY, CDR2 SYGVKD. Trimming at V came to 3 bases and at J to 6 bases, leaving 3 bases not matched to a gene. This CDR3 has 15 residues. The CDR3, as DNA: TGTGCCATCAGTGACGGACAGGGGGCAGATGAAAAACTGTTTTTT. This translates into CAISDGQGADEKLFF.

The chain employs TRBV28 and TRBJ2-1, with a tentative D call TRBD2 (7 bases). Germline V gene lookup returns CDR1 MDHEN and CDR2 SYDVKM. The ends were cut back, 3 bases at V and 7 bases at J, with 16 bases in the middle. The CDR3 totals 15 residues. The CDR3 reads CASSFSGGLGNEQFF. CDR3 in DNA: TGTGCCAGCAGTTTTTCCGGGGGGCTAGGGAATGAGCAGTTCTTC.

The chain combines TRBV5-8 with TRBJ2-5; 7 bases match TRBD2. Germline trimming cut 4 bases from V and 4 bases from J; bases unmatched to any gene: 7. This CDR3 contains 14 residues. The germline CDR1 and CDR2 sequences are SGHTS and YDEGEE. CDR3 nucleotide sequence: TGTGCCAGCAGCAAGACTAGCTCTGGAGAGACCCAGTACTTC. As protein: CASSKTSSGETQYF.

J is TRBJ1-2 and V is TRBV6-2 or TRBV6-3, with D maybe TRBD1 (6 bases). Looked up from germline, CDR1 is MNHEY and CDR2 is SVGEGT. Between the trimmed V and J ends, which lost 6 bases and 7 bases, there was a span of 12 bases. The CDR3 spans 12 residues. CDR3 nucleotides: TGTGCCAGCAGCCAGGGGTTTTCTGGCTACACCTTC. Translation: CASSQGFSGYTF.

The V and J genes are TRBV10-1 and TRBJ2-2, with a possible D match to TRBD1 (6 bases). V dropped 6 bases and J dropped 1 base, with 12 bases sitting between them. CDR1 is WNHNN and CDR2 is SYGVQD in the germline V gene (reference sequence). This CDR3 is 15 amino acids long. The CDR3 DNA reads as TGCGCCAGCAGCTCGGACAGATTGAACACCGGGGAGCTGTTTTTT. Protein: CASSSDRLNTGELFF.

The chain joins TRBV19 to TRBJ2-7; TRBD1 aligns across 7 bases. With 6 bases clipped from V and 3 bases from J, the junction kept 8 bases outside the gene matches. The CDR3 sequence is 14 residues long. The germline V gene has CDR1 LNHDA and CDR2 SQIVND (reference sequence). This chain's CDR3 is CASSTPGTDYEQYF. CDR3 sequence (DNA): TGTGCCAGTAGCACACCCGGGACAGACTACGAGCAGTACTTC. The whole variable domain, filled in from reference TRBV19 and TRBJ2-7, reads DGGITQSPKYLFRKEGQNVTLSCEQNLNHDAMYWYRQDPGQGLRLIYYSQIVNDFQKGDIAEGYSVSREKKESFPLTVTSAQKNPTAFYLCASSTPGTDYEQYFGPGTRLTVT.

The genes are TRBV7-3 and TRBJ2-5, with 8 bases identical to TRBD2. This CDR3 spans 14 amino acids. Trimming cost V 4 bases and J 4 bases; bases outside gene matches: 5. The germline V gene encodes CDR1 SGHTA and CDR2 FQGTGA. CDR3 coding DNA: TGTGCCAGCAGCTCCGGGGGGGCCTCAGAGACCCAGTACTTC. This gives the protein CASSSGGASETQYF.

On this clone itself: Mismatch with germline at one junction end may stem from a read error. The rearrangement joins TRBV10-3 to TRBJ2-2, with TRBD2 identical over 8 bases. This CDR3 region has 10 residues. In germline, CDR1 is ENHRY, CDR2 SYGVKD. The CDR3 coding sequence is TGCGCGGGGGGCCCCGGGGAGCTGTTTTTT. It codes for CAGGPGELFF.

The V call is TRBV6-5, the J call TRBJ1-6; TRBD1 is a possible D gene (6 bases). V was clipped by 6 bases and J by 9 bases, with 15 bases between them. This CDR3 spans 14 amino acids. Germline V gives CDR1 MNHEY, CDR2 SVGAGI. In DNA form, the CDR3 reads TGTGCCAGCAGATTGACAGGTCCAGGTTCACCCCTCCACTTT. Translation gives CASRLTGPGSPLHF.

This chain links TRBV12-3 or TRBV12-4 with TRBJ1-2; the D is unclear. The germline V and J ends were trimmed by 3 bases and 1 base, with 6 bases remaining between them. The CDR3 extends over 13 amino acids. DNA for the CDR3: TGTGCCAGCAGTTTCGGGAATAACTATGGCTACACCTTC. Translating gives CASSFGNNYGYTF.

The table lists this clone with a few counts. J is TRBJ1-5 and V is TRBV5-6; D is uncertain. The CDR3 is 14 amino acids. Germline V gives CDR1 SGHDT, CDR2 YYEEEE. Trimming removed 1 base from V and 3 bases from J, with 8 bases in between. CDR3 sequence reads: CASSLREYNQPQHF. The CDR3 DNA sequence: TGTGCCAGCAGCTTGCGGGAATACAATCAGCCCCAGCATTTT.